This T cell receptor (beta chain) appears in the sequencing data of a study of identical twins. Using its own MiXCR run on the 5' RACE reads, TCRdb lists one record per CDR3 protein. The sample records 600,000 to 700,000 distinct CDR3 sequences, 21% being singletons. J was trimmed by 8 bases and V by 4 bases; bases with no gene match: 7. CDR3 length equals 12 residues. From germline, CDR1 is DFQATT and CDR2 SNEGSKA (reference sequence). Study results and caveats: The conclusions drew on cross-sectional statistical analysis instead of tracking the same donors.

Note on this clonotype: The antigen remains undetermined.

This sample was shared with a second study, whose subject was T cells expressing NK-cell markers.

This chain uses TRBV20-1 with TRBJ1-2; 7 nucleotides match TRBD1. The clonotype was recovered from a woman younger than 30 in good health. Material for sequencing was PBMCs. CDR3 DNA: TGCAGTGCTACCCCGACAGGGTACGGCTACACCTTC. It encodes CSATPTGYGYTF.